The sequence of this T cell receptor beta chain was determined in a study of blood T cell repertoires in COVID-19. Original processing methods: From reference gene primer amplification, estimates of nucleated cell counts were derived. This table comes from immunoSEQ multiplex PCR, and its TCRdb copy is limited to in-frame clones, with some not included. V and J calls and clone size follow that table, whereas D and trimming were derived from the DNA. The sample shows some 50,000 clones, over 80% of them seen only once. Per germline, CDR1 LNHDA and CDR2 SQIVND (reference sequence). The CDR3 contains 12 residues. V was clipped by 7 bases and J by 3 bases, with 9 bases between them.

The sample comprised peripheral blood. The rearrangement joins TRBV19 to TRBJ1-2; D remains unclear. This clonotype was sampled from a human donor in a cohort sampled during active COVID-19. This chain's CDR3 is CASIGRYYGYTF. The CDR3 DNA follows: TGTGCCAGTATCGGGAGGTACTATGGCTACACCTTC.